The 18 T cell receptor beta chains below come from one sample, sequenced in a study of cytomegalovirus exposure and HLA in healthy donors. PCR employed 60 Vbeta and 13 Jbeta primers. Libraries were prepared by immunoSEQ multiplex PCR; TCRdb keeps only in-frame clonotypes and omits some of them. The ten most abundant clones cover 1.1% of a sample with 220,000 or so clones. Sequenced material: PBMCs. These receptors were obtained from a girl aged 2 to 9 in good health and CMV-seropositive.

The chain joins TRBV19 to TRBJ2-1, with 7 bases that match TRBD2. Germline loops: CDR1 LNHDA, CDR2 SQIVND (reference sequence). Trimming took 3 bases from V and 6 from J; bases not matched to a gene: 2. The CDR3 contains 13 residues. DNA for the CDR3: TGTGCCAGTAGTATTGGACTAGGCAATGAGCAGTTCTTC. This codes for CASSIGLGNEQFF. Drawing the rest from reference TRBV19 and TRBJ2-1, the complete variable domain is DGGITQSPKYLFRKEGQNVTLSCEQNLNHDAMYWYRQDPGQGLRLIYYSQIVNDFQKGDIAEGYSVSREKKESFPLTVTSAQKNPTAFYLCASSIGLGNEQFFGPGTRLTVL.

This chain joins TRBV7-6 and TRBJ2-7, with 8 bases matching TRBD1. Germline V lookup: CDR1 SGHVS, CDR2 FNYEAQ. CDR3 length equals 15 residues. Trimming cost V 5 bases and J 1 base; bases outside gene matches: 7. CDR3 region: CASSQGQGNSYEQYF. The CDR3 coding sequence is TGTGCCAGCAGCCAAGGACAGGGTAATTCCTACGAGCAGTACTTC. The variable domain in full, with the rest retrieved from reference TRBV7-6 and TRBJ2-7, is GAGVSQSPRYKVTKRGQDVALRCDPISGHVSLYWYRQALGQGPEFLTYFNYEAQQDKSGLPNDRFSAERPEGSISTLTIQRTEQRDSAMYRCASSQGQGNSYEQYFGPGTRLTVT.

The chain employs TRBV29-1 and TRBJ2-1; 8 bases agree with TRBD2. Losses at the gene ends were 6 bases for V and 7 bases for J; bases not matched to a gene: 11. CDR1 is SQVTM and CDR2 is ANQGSEA in the germline V gene. The CDR3 covers 14 residues. The CDR3 is CSVESPGLVNEQFF. DNA for the CDR3: TGCAGCGTCGAATCGCCGGGACTAGTGAATGAGCAGTTCTTC.

The rearrangement uses TRBV6-1 and TRBJ2-1, with D possibly being TRBD1 (6 bases). The CDR3 is made up of 15 amino acids. The germline V gene has CDR1 MNHNS and CDR2 SASEGT. V shed 4 bases and J shed 2 bases, with 12 bases lying between them. DNA of the CDR3: TGTGCCAGCAGTGGCTGGACAGACACCTACAATGAGCAGTTCTTC. This gives the protein CASSGWTDTYNEQFF.

The chain couples TRBV7-9 to TRBJ2-1; 10 nucleotides agree with TRBD2. The V and J ends lost 5 bases and 4 bases, in that order; junction bases with no gene match: 11. The CDR3 covers 17 residues. Germline CDR1 reads SEHNR; CDR2 reads FQNEAQ (reference sequence). CDR3 DNA: TGTGCCAGCAGCCCCCCCTTAGGACTAGCGGATTACAATGAGCAGTTCTTC. Protein product: CASSPPLGLADYNEQFF.

This chain connects TRBV7-9 to TRBJ1-4; TRBD1 matches at 9 bases. The trim removed 0 bases at V and 1 base at J, leaving 9 bases unmatched. This CDR3 region has 19 residues. The germline V gene has CDR1 SEHNR and CDR2 FQNEAQ (reference sequence). For the CDR3, the DNA is TGTGCCAGCAGCTTAGCACCTGGACAGGGGACGAAAACTAATGAAAAACTGTTTTTT. Residues: CASSLAPGQGTKTNEKLFF.

The CDR3 sequence: CASSAKMNTEAFF. CDR3 nucleotides: TGTGCCAGCAGTGCTAAAATGAACACTGAAGCTTTCTTT. The gene calls are TRBV25-1 and TRBJ1-1; D is uncertain. The CDR3 is 13 residues long. Germline V CDR1 and CDR2: MGHDK, SYGVNS. V was trimmed by 4 bases and J by 0 bases, leaving 6 bases between them.

This chain joins TRBV5-1 and TRBJ2-3, with TRBD1 matching over 7 bases. V shed 0 bases, J shed 3 bases, and the junction held 10 bases outside the gene matches. Germline V CDR1 and CDR2: SGHRS, YFSETQ. This CDR3 has 17 amino acids. The chain's CDR3 is CASSLAGDRLTTDTQYF. CDR3 nucleotide sequence: TGCGCCAGCAGCTTGGCCGGGGACAGACTTACTACAGATACGCAGTATTTT.

In regard to this clone: One junction end disagrees with the germline gene, perhaps due to a read error. CDR3 region: CASSLVAWLSEANVLTF. The CDR3 bases are TGTGCCAGCAGCTTGGTGGCCTGGCTGTCTGAGGCCAACGTCCTGACTTTC. The gene calls are TRBV7-9 and TRBJ2-6; no firm D call. The CDR3 extends over 17 amino acids. Looked up from germline, CDR1 is SEHNR and CDR2 is FQNEAQ (reference sequence).

CDR3 loop: CASSEWKGRAFF. CDR3 DNA: TGTGCCAGCAGTGAATGGAAAGGGAGAGCTTTCTTT. This chain uses TRBV6-1 with TRBJ1-1; D uncertain. The CDR3 covers 12 residues. Germline V gene sequence: CDR1 MNHNS, CDR2 SASEGT. Trimming cost V 2 bases and J 10 bases, with 11 bases left between them.

The genes are TRBV7-8 and TRBJ1-1; D is possibly TRBD1 (5 bases). This CDR3 is built from 14 residues. The germline V gene encodes CDR1 SGHVS and CDR2 FQNEAQ. Trimming cost V 5 bases and J 7 bases, with 17 bases left between them. The CDR3 loop reads CASSLTRGGGEAFF. CDR3 bases: TGTGCCAGCAGCCTAACACGGGGCGGGGGTGAAGCTTTCTTT.

The chain recombines TRBV28 with TRBJ1-4, with D uncertain. The ends were cut back, 4 bases at V and 5 bases at J, with 5 bases in the middle. CDR3 length: 12 residues. Germline V lookup: CDR1 MDHEN, CDR2 SYDVKM. The CDR3 reads CASSSGNEKLFF. The CDR3 nucleotides read TGTGCCAGCAGTTCCGGGAATGAAAAACTGTTTTTT. Together with reference TRBV28 and TRBJ1-4, the CDR3 gives the full variable domain: DVKVTQSSRYLVKRTGEKVFLECVQDMDHENMFWYRQDPGLGLRLIYFSYDVKMKEKGDIPEGYSVSREKKERFSLILESASTNQTSMYLCASSSGNEKLFFGSGTQLSVL.

The CDR3 spells CASKQGGTDTQYF. The CDR3, as DNA: TGTGCCAGTAAACAGGGTGGGACAGATACGCAGTATTTT. The chain couples TRBV6-5 to TRBJ2-3; D perhaps matches TRBD1 (6 bases). Trimming took 9 bases from V and 3 from J, leaving 13 bases between them. The CDR3 loop spans 13 amino acids. Germline V gives CDR1 MNHEY, CDR2 SVGAGI.

The chain carries TRBV19 and TRBJ2-5; 8 bases align to TRBD2. Trimming cost V 5 bases and J 4 bases; bases outside gene matches: 12. There are 16 residues in the CDR3. Germline V CDR1 and CDR2: LNHDA, SQIVND (reference sequence). CDR3 sequence: CASSSVEAGVRETQYF. In DNA, the CDR3 is TGTGCCAGTAGTTCTGTGGAAGCGGGAGTTAGAGAGACCCAGTACTTC.

This chain links TRBV27 with TRBJ2-7, with D perhaps matching TRBD1 (7 bases). Trimming removed 5 bases at V and 6 bases at J, with 20 bases between. Germline assignment: CDR1 MNHEY and CDR2 SMNVEV (reference sequence). This CDR3 spans 15 amino acids. The CDR3 DNA sequence: TGTGCCAGCAGTGGGGTCGGGCGGCAGGGGGGCGAGCAGTACTTC. Its protein product is CASSGVGRQGGEQYF.

The chain links TRBV4-2 to TRBJ2-7, with no clear D. V was cut by 4 bases and J by 6 bases, with 13 bases left in between. CDR1 and CDR2 (germline): LGHNA, YNFKEQ. The CDR3 runs 13 residues. The CDR3 nucleotides are TGTGCCAGCAGCCCGTTTAGTCCCGGCGAGCAGTACTTC. It encodes CASSPFSPGEQYF.

The chain carries TRBV29-1 and TRBJ1-1; D ambiguous. Germline V lookup: CDR1 SQVTM, CDR2 ANQGSEA. The CDR3 runs 15 residues. Trimming shortened V by 1 base and J by 1 base, and 13 bases separated the two germline ends. CDR3 in amino acids: CSVEGRLSPNTEAFF. CDR3 DNA: TGCAGCGTTGAAGGGAGGTTGTCACCGAACACTGAAGCTTTCTTT. Looking up the rest from reference TRBV29-1 and TRBJ1-1 gives the full variable domain: SAVISQKPSRDICQRGTSLTIQCQVDSQVTMMFWYRQQPGQSLTLIATANQGSEATYESGFVIDKFPISRPNLTFSTLTVSNMSPEDSSIYLCSVEGRLSPNTEAFFGQGTRLTVV.

The rearrangement links TRBV28 to TRBJ1-5; 8 bases line up with TRBD1. The CDR3 runs to 17 residues. CDR1 and CDR2 (germline): MDHEN, SYDVKM. V shed 9 bases, J shed 0 bases, and the junction held 13 bases outside the gene matches. CDR3 coding DNA: TGTGCCAGTAATAAGGGACAGGTCTCATATAGCAATCAGCCCCAGCATTTT. Translation gives CASNKGQVSYSNQPQHF.